This TCR beta chain emerged from a study of CD8 T cells in ankylosing spondylitis. Germline assignment: CDR1 ENHRY and CDR2 SYGVKD. The J segment lost 4 bases and the V segment lost 7 bases, leaving 9 bases of the junction unmatched. The CDR3 consists of 14 residues. Making the TCR beta libraries involved quantitative 5'-RACE with molecular barcodes. TCRdb re-derived calls from the 5' RACE reads in MiXCR, one entry per CDR3 protein. Counted here are around 150,000 distinct CDR3 sequences, under 55% occurring once; the ten biggest clones make up roughly 15%. Sequenced input: synovial fluid, either unsorted or a sorted T cell fraction (not recorded which). This receptor was obtained from a male donor with ankylosing spondylitis. The chain carries TRBV10-3 and TRBJ2-7, with TRBD2 matching 8 bases. The CDR3 region is CAITKSGSRYEQYF. DNA for the CDR3: TGTGCCATCACCAAGAGCGGGAGCAGGTACGAGCAGTACTTC.